This TCR beta chain originates from a study of blood T cell repertoires in COVID-19. This table comes from immunoSEQ multiplex PCR, and its TCRdb copy is limited to in-frame clones, with some not included. The sample carries some 63,000 clones, 85% recorded once. The germline V gene has CDR1 SGHRS and CDR2 YFSETQ. V was trimmed by 4 bases and J by 2 bases, leaving 12 bases between them. This CDR3 spans 14 amino acids. The rearrangement links TRBV5-1 to TRBJ2-5, with D possibly TRBD1 on 6 matching bases. The sample comprised peripheral blood. The sequence was collected from a human donor in a cohort sampled during active COVID-19. The CDR3 spells CASSPGQPQETQYF. The CDR3 DNA reads as TGCGCCAGCAGCCCGGGACAACCTCAAGAGACCCAGTACTTC. The whole variable domain, filled in from reference TRBV5-1 and TRBJ2-5, reads KAGVTQTPRYLIKTRGQQVTLSCSPISGHRSVSWYQQTPGQGLQFLFEYFSETQRNKGNFPGRFSGRQFSNSRSEMNVSTLELGDSALYLCASSPGQPQETQYFGPGTRLLVL.